This T cell receptor (beta chain) was captured by sequencing in a study of OX40 agonist ivuxolimab in advanced cancers. On the study more broadly: The study treated patients with ivuxolimab, an agonistic anti-OX40 (CD134) antibody. Study-level points and caveats: At 0.1 to 3.0 mg/kg and by week 6, CD4+ and CD8+ T cells in the blood had expanded clonally. Among the lowest levels of clonal expansion were found in partial responders at 0.1-3.0 mg/kg.

Of note for this clone: No antigen is known for it.

Assay used: immunoSEQ multiplex PCR; TCRdb lists only in-frame clones, some missing. Of 65,000 to 85,000 clones in the sample, 89% were seen once. The CDR3 contains 12 residues. CDR1 and CDR2 from the germline V gene are ENHRY and SYGVKD. The V end was cut by 5 bases, the J end by 5 bases, with 10 bases between. The V gene is TRBV10-3, the J gene TRBJ2-7; no reliable D call. This clonotype was sampled from an adult with an advanced solid tumor such as melanoma, head and neck, liver or kidney cancer. The sample here was CD4+ or CD8+ T cells sorted from blood, taken in a trial of the OX40 agonist ivuxolimab. The DNA for the CDR3 is TGTGCCATCAGTCAAGGGCCCGACGAGCAGTACTTC. Residues: CAISQGPDEQYF.